This TCR beta chain was recorded in a study of T-cell reconstitution after alpha-beta-depleted transplantation in children. In this sample, this clonotype turned up many times. The V gene lost 6 bases and the J gene lost 0 bases, with 6 bases spanning the gap. The CDR3 has 12 residues. Unique molecular identifiers were used in preparing the TCRbeta library. TCRdb ran MiXCR on the PCR reads and lists one entry per CDR3 protein. This table has over 300,000 distinct CDR3 sequences, over 9% appearing once. The sequence was obtained from a human donor who donated a stem cell graft to a child with acute lymphoblastic leukemia. Specimen: PBMCs from the stem cell graft donor, collected from the stem cell graft. This chain links TRBV12-3 or TRBV12-4 with TRBJ2-7, with D uncertain. CDR3 region: CASRRSSYEQYF. The CDR3 DNA is TGTGCCAGCAGGAGGAGCTCCTACGAGCAGTACTTC.